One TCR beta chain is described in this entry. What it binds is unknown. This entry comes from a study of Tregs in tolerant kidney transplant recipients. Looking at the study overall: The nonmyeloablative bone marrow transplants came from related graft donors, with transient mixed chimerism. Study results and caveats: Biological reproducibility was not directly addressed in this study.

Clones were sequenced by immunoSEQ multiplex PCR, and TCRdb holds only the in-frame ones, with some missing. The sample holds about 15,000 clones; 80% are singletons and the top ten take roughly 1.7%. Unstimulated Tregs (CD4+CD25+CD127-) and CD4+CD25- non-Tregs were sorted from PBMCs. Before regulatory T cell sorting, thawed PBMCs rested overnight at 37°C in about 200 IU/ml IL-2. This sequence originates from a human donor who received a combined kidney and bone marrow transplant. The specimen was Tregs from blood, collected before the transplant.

In DNA form, the CDR3 reads TGTGCCAGCAGCTCCCAAGCGGGTGCGAAACTGTTTTTT. Translation gives CASSSQAGAKLFF. The rearrangement joins TRBV7-2 to TRBJ1-4; D not certain. The V gene lost 4 bases and the J gene lost 11 bases, with 14 bases spanning the gap. Germline loops: CDR1 SGHTA, CDR2 FQGNSA. This CDR3 region has 13 residues.